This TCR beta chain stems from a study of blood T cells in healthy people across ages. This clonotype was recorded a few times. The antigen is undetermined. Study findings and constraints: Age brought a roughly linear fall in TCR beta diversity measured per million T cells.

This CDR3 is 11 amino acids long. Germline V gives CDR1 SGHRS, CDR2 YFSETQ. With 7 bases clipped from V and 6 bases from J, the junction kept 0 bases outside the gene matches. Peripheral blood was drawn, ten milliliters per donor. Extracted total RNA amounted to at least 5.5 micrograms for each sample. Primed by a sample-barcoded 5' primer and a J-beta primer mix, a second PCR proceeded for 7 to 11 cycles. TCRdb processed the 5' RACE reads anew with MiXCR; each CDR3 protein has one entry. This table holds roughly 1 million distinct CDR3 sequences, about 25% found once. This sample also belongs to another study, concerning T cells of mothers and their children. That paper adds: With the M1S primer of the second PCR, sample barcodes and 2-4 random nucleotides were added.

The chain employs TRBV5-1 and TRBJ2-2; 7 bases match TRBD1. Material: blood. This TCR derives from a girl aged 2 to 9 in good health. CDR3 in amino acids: CASGTAGELFF. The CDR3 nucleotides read TGCGCCAGCGGGACAGCCGGGGAGCTGTTTTTT.